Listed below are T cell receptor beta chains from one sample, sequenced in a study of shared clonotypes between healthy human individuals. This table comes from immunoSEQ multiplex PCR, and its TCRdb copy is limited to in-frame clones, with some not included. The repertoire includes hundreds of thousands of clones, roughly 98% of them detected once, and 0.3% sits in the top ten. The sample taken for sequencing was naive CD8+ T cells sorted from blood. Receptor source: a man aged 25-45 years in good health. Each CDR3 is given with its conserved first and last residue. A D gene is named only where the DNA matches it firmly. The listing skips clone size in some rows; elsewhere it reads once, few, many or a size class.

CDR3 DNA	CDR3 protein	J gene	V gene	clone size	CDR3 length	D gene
TGTGCTAGTGGCCCTGGACACAACTCCTACGAGCAGTACTTC	CASGPGHNSYEQYF	TRBJ2-7	TRBV12-5	-	14	-
TGTGCCAGCAGACTGACAGGGTCCCCCCACTACGAGCAGTACTTC	CASRLTGSPHYEQYF	TRBJ2-7	TRBV5-8	-	15	TRBD1
TGTGCCAGCAGCTCGAGGGACTCTTCGAACACCGGGGAGCTGTTTTTT	CASSSRDSSNTGELFF	TRBJ2-2	TRBV9	once	16	-
TGTGCCAGCAGCGTAGGGAATAGGGGCACTGAAGCTTTCTTT	CASSVGNRGTEAFF	TRBJ1-1	TRBV9	-	14	-
TGTGCCAGCAGCCCAATGAACCGGGACAGGGTAAATGAGCAGTTCTTC	CASSPMNRDRVNEQFF	TRBJ2-1	TRBV14	-	16	TRBD1
TGTGCCAGCAGTGTAACAGGGGGAGCCTCCTACGAGCAGTACTTC	CASSVTGGASYEQYF	TRBJ2-7	TRBV27	-	15	TRBD1
TGTGCCAGCAGCTTAGGTCGGGGCAGCTACACAGATACGCAGTATTTT	CASSLGRGSYTDTQYF	TRBJ2-3	TRBV7-8	-	16	-
TGTGCTAGTGGTTTGGGGCTGGGTAATGAGCAGTTCTTC	CASGLGLGNEQFF	TRBJ2-1	TRBV12-5	-	13	-
TGTGCCAGCAGCATGCAAGAGACCCAGTACTTC	CASSMQETQYF	TRBJ2-5	TRBV7-2	-	11	-
TGTGCCAGCAGTTTTGCGGGAGCGGGTTACGAGCAGTACTTC	CASSFAGAGYEQYF	TRBJ2-7	TRBV28	-	14	TRBD2
TGTGCCAGCAGCTTGAGCCACGGGGAATGGGAGCAGTACTTC	CASSLSHGEWEQYF	TRBJ2-7	TRBV5-4	-	14	-
TGTGCCAGCAGCCCTCCGGTGTTTGGCGTAGCTAGCACAGATACGCAGTATTTT	CASSPPVFGVASTDTQYF	TRBJ2-3	TRBV7-9	-	18	-
TGCGCCAGCAGCTTGTCACATAACACTGAAGCTTTCTTT	CASSLSHNTEAFF	TRBJ1-1	TRBV5-1	-	13	-
TGTGCCAGCAGTCCCTCCGTTAGCGGGAGGCCTGCGGGCAATGAGCAGTTCTTC	CASSPSVSGRPAGNEQFF	TRBJ2-1	TRBV27	-	18	TRBD2
TGCGCCAGCAGCCTCCCGGTTCCCCCAGTTGGCAATGAGCAGTTCTTC	CASSLPVPPVGNEQFF	TRBJ2-1	TRBV4-1	-	16	-
TGTGCCAGCAGTTTATCTAGCGGGATGGGTTCCACAGATACGCAGTATTTT	CASSLSSGMGSTDTQYF	TRBJ2-3	TRBV28	-	17	TRBD2
TGTGCCAGCAGTAGGGGAGGGGGTGACACTGAAGCTTTCTTT	CASSRGGGDTEAFF	TRBJ1-1	TRBV27	-	14	-
TGTGCCAGCTCACCGACAGGGGCCTACGAGCAGTACTTC	CASSPTGAYEQYF	TRBJ2-7	TRBV18	-	13	TRBD1
TGCGCCAGCAGTGATGACAGCGACTATGGCTACACCTTC	CASSDDSDYGYTF	TRBJ1-2	TRBV10-2	-	13	-
TGCGCCAGCAGCCAAGTCCTGGGAACAGATACGCAGTATTTT	CASSQVLGTDTQYF	TRBJ2-3	TRBV4-1	-	14	-
TGTGCCAGCGTAGCAGATCCGTTGGGCACCGGGGAGCTGTTTTTT	CASVADPLGTGELFF	TRBJ2-2	TRBV6-5	-	15	-
TGCAGCGTCGAGGACCAAGGGAAGGCCTACGAGCAGTACTTC	CSVEDQGKAYEQYF	TRBJ2-7	TRBV29-1	-	14	-
TGTGCCAGCAGCTTAGCCGGGAACATGAACACTGAAGCTTTCTTT	CASSLAGNMNTEAFF	TRBJ1-1	TRBV7-6	-	15	-
TGTGCCAGCAGCTTAGAGACCTTCTGGGAGTATTTT	CASSLETFWEYF	TRBJ2-3	TRBV7-9	-	12	-
TGTGCCAGCAGCGGAGACAGGTTATCCTACAATGAGCAGTTCTTC	CASSGDRLSYNEQFF	TRBJ2-1	TRBV7-9	-	15	-
TGTGCCAGCAGGGGGACTAGCGGGAGCAATGAGCAGTTCTTC	CASRGTSGSNEQFF	TRBJ2-1	TRBV9	-	14	TRBD2
TGTGCCAGCAGCTTAGGGGCAGGGGCTGAAGCTTTCTTT	CASSLGAGAEAFF	TRBJ1-1	TRBV7-3	-	13	-
TGTGCCACCAGCGATAGACTAATAAAGGACAGGGGCCAAGAGACCCAGTACTTC	CATSDRLIKDRGQETQYF	TRBJ2-5	TRBV15	-	18	TRBD1
TGTGCCAGCAGTTTATTGGGGACGTCGGAGCAGCCCCAGCATTTT	CASSLLGTSEQPQHF	TRBJ1-5	TRBV28	-	15	-
TGCGCCAGCAGCTTAAAGGGACTAGCGGGAACCTACGAGCAGTACTTC	CASSLKGLAGTYEQYF	TRBJ2-7	TRBV5-1	-	16	TRBD2
TGTGCCAGCAGTACGGGCGACACTGAAGCTTTCTTT	CASSTGDTEAFF	TRBJ1-1	TRBV6-6	-	12	-
TGTGCCAGCAGCCGCGACAGAGATGGCTACACCTTC	CASSRDRDGYTF	TRBJ1-2	TRBV7-9	-	12	-
TGCGCCAGCAGCTTGTACGGGGGAACTAATGAAAAACTGTTTTTT	CASSLYGGTNEKLFF	TRBJ1-4	TRBV5-1	-	15	-
TGTGCCAGCAGTGAATGGGTAGGGAGTGCCTACAATGAGCAGTTCTTC	CASSEWVGSAYNEQFF	TRBJ2-1	TRBV6-1	-	16	-
TGTGCCAGCAGCGCTAATCCGAACTCGGACTCGGCGAACACCGGGGAGCTGTTTTTT	CASSANPNSDSANTGELFF	TRBJ2-2	TRBV9	-	19	-
TGCAGCGTTGAAGAGGTGGGAGGGGATGAGCAGTTCTTC	CSVEEVGGDEQFF	TRBJ2-1	TRBV29-1	-	13	TRBD2
TGTGCCAGCAGCTCGGTTTCCAGGGCTTACAATGAGCAGTTCTTC	CASSSVSRAYNEQFF	TRBJ2-1	TRBV5-6	-	15	-
TGTGCCAGCAGCAAGCCATGGACAGGCATCCTACATACGCAGTATTTT	CASSKPWTGILHTQYF	TRBJ2-3	TRBV21-1	once	16	-
TGCAGCATCTACGGGCGGATGGGCTACGATGGCTACACCTTC	CSIYGRMGYDGYTF	TRBJ1-2	TRBV29-1	-	14	-
TGTGCCAGCAGTTTTTCTGGTCAGCCCCAGCATTTT	CASSFSGQPQHF	TRBJ1-5	TRBV28	-	12	-
TGCAGCGTCGAGGGGGCAGGGGGAGACTACGAGCAGTACTTC	CSVEGAGGDYEQYF	TRBJ2-7	TRBV29-1	-	14	TRBD1
TGCAGCGTTGAAGAGGTGTTAGCGACAGGGAATGAGCAGTTCTTC	CSVEEVLATGNEQFF	TRBJ2-1	TRBV29-1	once	15	TRBD1
TGTGCCAGCGGGACTAGCGGTAATGAGCAGTTCTTC	CASGTSGNEQFF	TRBJ2-1	TRBV7-9	once	12	TRBD2
TGTGCCAGCAGCATTGGGACTAGCGGGACGGGAGATACGCAGTATTTT	CASSIGTSGTGDTQYF	TRBJ2-3	TRBV9	-	16	TRBD2
TGTGCCAGCACTAGCCTAGCGGACTACAATGAGCAGTTCTTC	CASTSLADYNEQFF	TRBJ2-1	TRBV27	once	14	TRBD2
TGTGCCAGCAGGTCAGGGTTCTCTGGGGCCAACGTCCTGACTTTC	CASRSGFSGANVLTF	TRBJ2-6	TRBV7-6	-	15	-
TGTGCCAGCAGCCCCCTTTTCTACAATGAGCAGTTCTTC	CASSPLFYNEQFF	TRBJ2-1	TRBV6-5	once	13	-
TGTGCCAGTACCAACCAGAGGGGTGAAAAACTGTTTTTT	CASTNQRGEKLFF	TRBJ1-4	TRBV19	-	13	-
TGTGCCAGCAGTGACTCGAACAGCCCCGGGGAGCTGTTTTTT	CASSDSNSPGELFF	TRBJ2-2	TRBV6-4	-	14	-
TGCAGCGTTTTCGGACTAGCGGGGATCTACAATGAGCAGTTCTTC	CSVFGLAGIYNEQFF	TRBJ2-1	TRBV29-1	-	15	TRBD2
TGCGCCAGCAGCCACCCCCGGGACAAGACGAACACCGGGGAGCTGTTTTTT	CASSHPRDKTNTGELFF	TRBJ2-2	TRBV4-1	-	17	-
TGTGCCAGCAGCGTAGAGAGGACCACAGATACGCAGTATTTT	CASSVERTTDTQYF	TRBJ2-3	TRBV9	-	14	-
TGTGCCAGCACTCCTCTGCCCGGACCTGACACTGAAGCTTTCTTT	CASTPLPGPDTEAFF	TRBJ1-1	TRBV9	-	15	-